The present T cell receptor (beta chain) was sequenced within a study of shared clonotypes between healthy human individuals. This CDR3 has 15 amino acids. The germline V and J ends were trimmed by 6 bases and 5 bases, with 17 bases remaining between them. From germline, CDR1 is LGHNT and CDR2 FRNRAP. TCRdb's table, derived via immunoSEQ multiplex PCR, lists solely in-frame clones and lacks some. The repertoire consists of over 300,000 clones, with around 87% occurring once and the leading ten covering about a sixth. Points from the study as a whole: A limitation of the genetic and exposure-history diversity represented arose from few donors. Richness estimates generally favored naive over memory subsets. Among four donors, about 5% of naive CD4 clonotypes were found in common.

Details on this clone: Its antigen is not known.

The receptor comes from a man between 18 and 35 years old in good health. Material: memory CD8+ T cells sorted from blood. Subset indicated: CD45RO+ cells pooled with CCR7-negative TemRA cells. V gene TRBV12-5 combines with J gene TRBJ2-1, with D hard to call. The CDR3 bases are TGTGCTAGTGGACCCTCCCTGGACGAGCACAATGAGCAGTTCTTC. Translated: CASGPSLDEHNEQFF. The full variable domain, completed using reference TRBV12-5 and TRBJ2-1, is DARVTQTPRHKVTEMGQEVTMRCQPILGHNTVFWYRQTMMQGLELLAYFRNRAPLDDSGMPKDRFSAEMPDATLATLKIQPSEPRDSAVYFCASGPSLDEHNEQFFGPGTRLTVL.